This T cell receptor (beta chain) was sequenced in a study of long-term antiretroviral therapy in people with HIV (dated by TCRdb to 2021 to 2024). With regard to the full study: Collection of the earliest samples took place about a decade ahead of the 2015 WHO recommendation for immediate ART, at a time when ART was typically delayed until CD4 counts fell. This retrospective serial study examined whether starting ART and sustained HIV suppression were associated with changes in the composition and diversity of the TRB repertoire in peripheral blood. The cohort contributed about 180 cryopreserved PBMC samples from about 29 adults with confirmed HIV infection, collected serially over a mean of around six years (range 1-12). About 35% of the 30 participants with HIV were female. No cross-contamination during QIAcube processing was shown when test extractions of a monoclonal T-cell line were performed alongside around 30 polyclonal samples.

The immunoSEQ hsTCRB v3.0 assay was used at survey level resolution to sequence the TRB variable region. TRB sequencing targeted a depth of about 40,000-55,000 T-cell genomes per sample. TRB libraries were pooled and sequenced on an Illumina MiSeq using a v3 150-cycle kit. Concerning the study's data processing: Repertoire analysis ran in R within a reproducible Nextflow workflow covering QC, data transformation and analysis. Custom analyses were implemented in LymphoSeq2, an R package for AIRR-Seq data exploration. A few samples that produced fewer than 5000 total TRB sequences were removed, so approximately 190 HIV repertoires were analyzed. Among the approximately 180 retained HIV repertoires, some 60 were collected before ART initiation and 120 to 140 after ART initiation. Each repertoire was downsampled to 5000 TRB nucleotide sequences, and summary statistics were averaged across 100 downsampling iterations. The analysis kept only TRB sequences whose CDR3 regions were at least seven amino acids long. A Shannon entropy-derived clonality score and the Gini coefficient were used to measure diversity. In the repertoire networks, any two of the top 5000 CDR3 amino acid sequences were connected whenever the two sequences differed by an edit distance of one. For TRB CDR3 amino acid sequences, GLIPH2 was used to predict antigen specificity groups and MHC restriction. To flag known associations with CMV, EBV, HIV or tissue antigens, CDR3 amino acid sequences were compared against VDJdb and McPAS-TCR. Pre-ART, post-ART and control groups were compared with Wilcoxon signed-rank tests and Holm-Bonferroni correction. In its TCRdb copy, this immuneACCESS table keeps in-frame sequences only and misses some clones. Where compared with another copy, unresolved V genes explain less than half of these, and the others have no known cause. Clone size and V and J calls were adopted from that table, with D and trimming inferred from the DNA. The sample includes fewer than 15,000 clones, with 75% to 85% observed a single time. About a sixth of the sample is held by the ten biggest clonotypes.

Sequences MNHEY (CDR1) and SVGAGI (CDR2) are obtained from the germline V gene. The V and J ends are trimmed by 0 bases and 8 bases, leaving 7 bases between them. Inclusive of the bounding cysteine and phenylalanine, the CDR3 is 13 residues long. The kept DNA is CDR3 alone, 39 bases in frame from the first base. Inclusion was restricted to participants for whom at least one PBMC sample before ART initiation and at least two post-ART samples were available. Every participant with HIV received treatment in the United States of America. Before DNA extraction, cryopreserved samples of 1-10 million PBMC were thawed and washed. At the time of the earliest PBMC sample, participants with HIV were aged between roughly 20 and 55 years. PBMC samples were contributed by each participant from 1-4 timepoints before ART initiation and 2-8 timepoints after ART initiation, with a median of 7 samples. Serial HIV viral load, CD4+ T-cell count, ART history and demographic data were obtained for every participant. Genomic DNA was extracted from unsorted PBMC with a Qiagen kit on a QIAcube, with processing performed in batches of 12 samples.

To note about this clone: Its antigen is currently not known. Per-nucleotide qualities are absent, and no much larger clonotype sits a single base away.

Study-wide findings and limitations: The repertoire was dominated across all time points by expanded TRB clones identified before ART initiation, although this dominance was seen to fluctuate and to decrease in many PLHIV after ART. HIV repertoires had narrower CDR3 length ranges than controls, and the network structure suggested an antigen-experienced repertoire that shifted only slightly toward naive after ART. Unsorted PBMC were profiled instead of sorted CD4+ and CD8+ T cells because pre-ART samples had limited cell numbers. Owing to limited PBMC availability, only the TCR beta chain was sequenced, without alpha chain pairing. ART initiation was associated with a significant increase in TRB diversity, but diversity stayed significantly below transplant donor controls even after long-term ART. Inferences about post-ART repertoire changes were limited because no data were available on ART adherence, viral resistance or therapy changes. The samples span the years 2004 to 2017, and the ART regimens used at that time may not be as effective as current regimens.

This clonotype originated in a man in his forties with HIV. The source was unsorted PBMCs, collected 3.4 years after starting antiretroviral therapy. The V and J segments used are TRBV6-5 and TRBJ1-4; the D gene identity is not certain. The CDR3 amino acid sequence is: CASSYSRSEKLFF. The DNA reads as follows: TGTGCCAGCAGTTACTCGAGGTCGGAAAAACTGTTTTTT.